The rows below give T cell receptor beta chains drawn from one sample of a study of blood T cell repertoires in COVID-19. The assay was immunoSEQ multiplex PCR, and TCRdb's table has in-frame clones only and misses some. The table has about 160,000 clones, roughly 84% seen once; the top ten hold roughly 5%. Sequencing was carried out using peripheral blood. These receptor sequences come from a woman aged 50 to 65 with COVID-19, enrolled during active disease. CDR3s include the opening cysteine and the closing phenylalanine or tryptophan. D genes are given only for firm matches. The listing skips clone size in some rows; elsewhere it reads once, few, many or a size class.

j_gene	v_gene	abundance	d_gene	len	CDR3aa	CDR3nt
TRBJ1-5	TRBV12-5	.	.	14	CATEGQGHDQPQHF	TGTGCTACCGAAGGGCAGGGGCACGATCAGCCCCAGCATTTT
TRBJ2-3	TRBV7-3	.	TRBD2	15	CASSLYGGAYDTQYF	TGTGCCAGCAGCTTATACGGGGGGGCATATGATACGCAGTATTTT
TRBJ2-7	TRBV29-1	.	TRBD1	12	CSVYDRVNEQYF	TGCAGCGTATACGACAGGGTCAACGAGCAGTACTTC
TRBJ2-5	TRBV2	.	.	14	CASPGWRGGETQYF	TGTGCCAGCCCAGGGTGGCGGGGCGGCGAGACCCAGTACTTC
TRBJ2-3	TRBV7-3	once	.	12	CASSPAGGTQYF	TGTGCCAGCAGCCCGGCAGGTGGTACGCAGTATTTT
TRBJ2-3	TRBV15	.	TRBD1	16	CATSRTDRVNTDTQYF	TGTGCCACCAGCAGAACGGACAGGGTAAACACAGATACGCAGTATTTT
TRBJ2-1	TRBV2	.	TRBD2	15	CASSDSGGERNEQFF	TGTGCCAGCAGTGATAGTGGGGGGGAGCGCAATGAGCAGTTCTTC
TRBJ1-1	TRBV3-1/TRBV3-2	.	.	18	CASSQGGGRVKLNTEAFF	TGTGCCAGCAGCCAAGGGGGGGGCAGGGTGAAACTTAACACTGAAGCTTTCTTT
TRBJ1-1	TRBV19	.	.	13	CASSQGGNTEAFF	TGTGCCAGTAGTCAGGGCGGTAACACTGAAGCTTTCTTT
TRBJ2-3	TRBV10-3	.	TRBD2	17	CAISATSGASSTDTQYF	TGTGCCATCAGTGCGACTAGCGGGGCATCTAGCACAGATACGCAGTATTTT
TRBJ1-5	TRBV28	few	TRBD1	16	CASRHRDRERLQPQHF	TGTGCCAGCAGACACCGGGACAGGGAGAGACTTCAGCCCCAGCATTTT
TRBJ2-2	TRBV27	once	.	13	CASSLRGLGELFF	TGTGCCAGCAGTTTAAGAGGGCTCGGGGAGCTGTTTTTT
TRBJ2-5	TRBV6-5	.	.	13	CASSIDRGETQYF	TGTGCCAGCAGCATCGACAGAGGAGAGACCCAGTACTTC